These 3 T cell receptor beta chains were all obtained from the same sample, sequenced in a study of post-analysis software for immune sequencing data. General study points: There were four or five TRBV segments more frequent in patients than controls, and TRBV5-6, TRBV5-1 and TRBV20-1 were among them.

Antigen specificity for these receptors is unknown. TCR beta libraries were prepared from cDNA with unique molecular identifiers. TCRdb redid the calling of the PCR reads with MiXCR, one entry per CDR3 protein. Seen here are under 900,000 distinct CDR3 sequences, roughly 58% observed once, and the top ten hold 4.6%. Material: blood. The receptors stem from a girl aged 10-17 years with multiple sclerosis.

About this clonotype itself: The junction departs from the called germline gene at one end, perhaps through a read error. This sequence joins TRBV5-6 and TRBJ2-5, with unresolved D. Looked up from germline, CDR1 is SGHDT and CDR2 is YYEEEE. The length of the CDR3 is 15 residues. The CDR3 is CASSVSSRNQETQYF. CDR3 coding DNA: TGTGCCAGCAGCGTGAGCAGCAGAAACCAGGAGACCCAGTACTTC.

V gene TRBV7-9 combines with J gene TRBJ1-1; 10 nucleotides match TRBD1. V gave up 0 bases and J gave up 1 base; unmatched junction bases: 5. Germline V gene sequence: CDR1 SEHNR, CDR2 FQNEAQ (reference sequence). The CDR3 is 17 residues long. This chain's CDR3 is CASSLAPGQGGNTEAFF. Here the CDR3 DNA reads TGTGCCAGCAGCTTAGCCCCCGGACAGGGGGGGAACACTGAAGCTTTCTTT.

This rearrangement joins TRBV6-5 to TRBJ1-2; 7 nucleotides line up with TRBD1. The germline V gene encodes CDR1 MNHEY and CDR2 SVGAGI. Unmatched junction bases numbered 13, after V lost 0 bases and J lost 6 bases. CDR3 length equals 17 residues. The CDR3 reads CASSYSPSTGQENGYTF. The DNA of the CDR3 is TGTGCCAGCAGTTACTCACCATCCACAGGACAGGAGAATGGCTACACCTTC.